This note documents a single T cell receptor beta chain sequence. Germline V CDR1 and CDR2: SGHTA, FQGTGA. This CDR3 has 15 amino acids. V was trimmed by 6 bases and J by 3 bases, leaving 18 bases between them. The data were obtained in a study of shared clonotypes between healthy human individuals. Assay used: immunoSEQ multiplex PCR; TCRdb lists only in-frame clones, some missing. The data hold about 2.2 million clones, with around 93% observed a single time. Naive CD8 cells were CD45RO-negative, positively selected for CCR7, excluding terminally differentiated effector memory CD45RA+ cells. The rearrangement uses TRBV7-3 and TRBJ2-7; tentatively, D is TRBD2 (6 bases). Sequencing was carried out using naive CD8+ T cells from PBMCs. The sequence was collected from a man younger than 35 in good health. Some clones in this sample may be carry-over from other donors' samples. As DNA, the CDR3 is TGTGCCAGCAGGGAGGGCAGTTCCCTAATCTACGAGCAGTACTTC. Its protein product is CASREGSSLIYEQYF. The full variable domain, completed using reference TRBV7-3 and TRBJ2-7, is GAGVSQTPSNKVTEKGKYVELRCDPISGHTALYWYRQSLGQGPEFLIYFQGTGAADDSGLPNDRFFAVRPEGSVSTLKIQRTERGDSAVYLCASREGSSLIYEQYFGPGTRLTVT.